Listed below are T cell receptor beta chains from one sample, sequenced in a study of CD8+ T cells in alopecia areata. Clones were read by immunoSEQ multiplex PCR, and TCRdb kept only the in-frame ones, dropping some. The sample has roughly 200,000 clones; about 48% are singletons. The input for sequencing was CD8+ T cells sorted from blood, taken at week 24, from a patient treated with tofacitinib. Every receptor here comes from a human donor with alopecia areata. CDR3s include the opening cysteine and the closing phenylalanine or tryptophan. The order of the fields is clone size, V gene, J gene, D gene, CDR3 protein, CDR3 DNA. D genes are given only for firm matches. The size entry is marked missing in some rows and otherwise reads once, few, many or a size class.

abundance: -; v_gene: TRBV6-1; j_gene: TRBJ2-7; d_gene: -; CDR3aa: CASSERVGDEQYF; CDR3nt: TGTGCCAGCAGTGAAAGGGTAGGGGACGAGCAGTACTTC
abundance: -; v_gene: TRBV25-1; j_gene: TRBJ2-7; d_gene: -; CDR3aa: CASSESRRLPGVYEQYF; CDR3nt: TGTGCCAGCAGTGAATCCCGGAGGCTTCCGGGCGTCTACGAGCAGTACTTC
abundance: -; v_gene: TRBV29-1; j_gene: TRBJ1-4; d_gene: -; CDR3aa: CSVRDYEKLFF; CDR3nt: TGCAGCGTTAGGGACTACGAAAAACTGTTTTTT
abundance: -; v_gene: TRBV12-5; j_gene: TRBJ2-1; d_gene: -; CDR3aa: CASVIGKGGGYNEQFF; CDR3nt: TGTGCTAGTGTCATCGGGAAGGGTGGGGGGTACAATGAGCAGTTCTTC
abundance: -; v_gene: TRBV11-2; j_gene: TRBJ2-7; d_gene: -; CDR3aa: CASSLDILQEKQGEQYF; CDR3nt: TGTGCCAGCAGCTTAGATATCCTGCAGGAGAAGCAGGGGGAGCAGTACTTC
abundance: few; v_gene: TRBV10-3; j_gene: TRBJ2-1; d_gene: -; CDR3aa: CAISESSEYNEQFF; CDR3nt: TGTGCCATCAGTGAGTCGTCAGAGTACAATGAGCAGTTCTTC
abundance: -; v_gene: TRBV11-2; j_gene: TRBJ1-3; d_gene: TRBD1; CDR3aa: CASSLKTGKAYTGNTIYF; CDR3nt: TGTGCCAGCAGCTTAAAGACAGGGAAGGCTTACACTGGAAACACCATATATTTT
abundance: few; v_gene: TRBV29-1; j_gene: TRBJ2-7; d_gene: TRBD2; CDR3aa: CSVEDLTSGRSSYEQYF; CDR3nt: TGCAGCGTTGAAGATCTCACTAGCGGGCGAAGCTCCTACGAGCAGTACTTC
abundance: few; v_gene: TRBV29-1; j_gene: TRBJ2-3; d_gene: TRBD2; CDR3aa: CSGRGLAGVPQGTDTQYF; CDR3nt: TGCAGCGGCCGGGGGCTAGCGGGGGTTCCACAGGGCACAGATACGCAGTATTTT
abundance: few; v_gene: TRBV7-9; j_gene: TRBJ2-5; d_gene: -; CDR3aa: CASSFGPQGLQETQYF; CDR3nt: TGTGCCAGCAGCTTTGGACCCCAGGGACTCCAAGAGACCCAGTACTTC
abundance: -; v_gene: TRBV1; j_gene: TRBJ1-5; d_gene: -; CDR3aa: CTSSQDRVFGNQPQHF; CDR3nt: TGCACCAGCAGCCAAGACAGGGTGTTTGGCAATCAGCCCCAGCATTTT
abundance: -; v_gene: TRBV27; j_gene: TRBJ2-7; d_gene: -; CDR3aa: CASSFALWAEQYF; CDR3nt: TGTGCCAGCAGCTTCGCGCTATGGGCCGAGCAGTACTTC
abundance: -; v_gene: TRBV11-2; j_gene: TRBJ2-7; d_gene: TRBD1; CDR3aa: CASSLGTGGYEQYF; CDR3nt: TGTGCCAGCAGCTTGGGGACAGGGGGCTACGAGCAGTACTTC